This is a list of T cell receptor beta chains from one sample in a study of T cells in Graves' hyperthyroidism and ophthalmopathy. One entry per CDR3 protein, called by TCRdb with MiXCR from the multiplex PCR reads. The data hold 330,000 or so distinct CDR3 sequences, with less than 20% observed a single time. Material: blood. The receptors come from a woman aged 40 to 50 with Graves' ophthalmopathy. Both conserved end residues are part of each CDR3.

V gene | CDR3 length | CDR3 protein
TRBV2 | 14 | CASSVRSPRYEQYF
TRBV2 | 14 | CASRPTGHDYEQYF
TRBV12-3/TRBV12-4 | 17 | CASSFRKGGTMNTEAFF
TRBV6-5 | 15 | CASSYLGQSQETQYF
TRBV7-9 | 13 | CASSLPGINIQYF
TRBV7-3 | 13 | CASSQLQGEIAFF
TRBV7-2 | 17 | CASSLAGDRGPWGELFF
TRBV20-1 | 13 | CSARFGLVYEQYF
TRBV6-5 | 15 | CASSYSGGQGSPLHF
TRBV12-3/TRBV12-4 | 16 | CASSSYQREGIETQYF
TRBV11-2 | 16 | CASSSLRESSGNTIYF
TRBV28 | 12 | CASGIFTGELFF
TRBV6-1 | 15 | CASSEAGGDNSPLHF
TRBV13 | 16 | CASSFGQREGRGELFF
TRBV7-2 | 14 | CASSLILGLTEAFF
TRBV7-8 | 15 | CASTENRGRNQPQHF
TRBV6-2/TRBV6-3 | 12 | CASSGWGAEAFF
TRBV6-5 | 15 | CASSNTLAGEYEQYF
TRBV20-1 | 13 | CSADGPLSYEQYF
TRBV5-1 | 15 | CASSLVAQNGETQYF
TRBV7-2 | 13 | CASSLRGETEAFF
TRBV6-1 | 14 | CASRPWSTDYGYTF
TRBV4-1 | 14 | CASSQPGQGGEQYF
TRBV7-2 | 14 | CAGSWKTGLIGYTF
TRBV28 | 13 | CASSFSLGYGYTF
TRBV5-1 | 16 | CASSRLGTGDLETQYF
TRBV4-1 | 14 | CASSQEDRGYEQYF
TRBV12-3/TRBV12-4 | 11 | CASGANQPQHF
TRBV27 | 15 | CASSFVGQGVYEQYF
TRBV12-5 | 13 | CASGSGFENIQYF
TRBV11-3 | 13 | CASSLGQFAEAFF
TRBV28 | 14 | CASTRDRVTYEQYF
TRBV27 | 15 | CASSLGRAVNQPQHF
TRBV20-1 | 15 | CSASEGRYSNQPQHF
TRBV28 | 13 | CASSPGQKETQYF
TRBV28 | 15 | CASSSRQVLNQPQHF
TRBV28 | 19 | CASSFRATGGEYMNTEAFF
TRBV4-1 | 14 | CASSPGQGSHEQYF
TRBV20-1 | 12 | CSATDSRYEQYF
TRBV11-1 | 13 | CASSSWASYEQYF
TRBV14 | 14 | CASSQVQGGTEAFF
TRBV12-3/TRBV12-4 | 15 | CASSLSPGRNYGYTF
TRBV20-1 | 18 | CSARDLQGSPTGNTEAFF
TRBV6-5 | 15 | CASSYSSQLNQPQHF
TRBV12-3/TRBV12-4 | 14 | CASSWRQGYQPQHF
TRBV5-1 | 14 | CASSLNLGATEAFF